Sequencing of this T cell receptor beta chain was carried out in a study of cytomegalovirus exposure and HLA in healthy donors. Study observations and caveats: A subsequent analysis found that TCR clusters from the first cohort also tended to co-occur in the 120 or so validation repertoires, with around 94% of cluster scores above 0.

As to this clone: No antigen is known for it.

Donors came from a validation cohort of approximately 110 subjects, distinct from the first 666-subject cohort. Produced via immunoSEQ multiplex PCR; TCRdb's table is partial and in-frame only. There are 50,000 to 65,000 clones in the sample; more than 85% occur only once, and about 6.5% lies in the top ten. There are 15 residues in the CDR3. CDR1 is MNHEY and CDR2 is SVGAGI in the germline V gene. Trimming shortened V by 2 bases and J by 1 base, and 9 bases separated the two germline ends. The TCR was taken from a woman under 30 in good health and CMV-seropositive. The V and J genes are TRBV6-5 and TRBJ1-5, with D perhaps TRBD1 (5 bases). Specimen: PBMCs. CDR3 sequence (DNA): TGTGCCAGCAGTTACCGGGGGTTAAGCAATCAGCCCCAGCATTTT. Translating it yields CASSYRGLSNQPQHF.